This T cell receptor beta chain comes out of a study of T-cell memory formation after mild COVID-19. TCRdb reprocessed the 5' RACE reads via MiXCR and lists one record per CDR3 protein. The sample holds about 250,000 distinct CDR3 sequences, 15% seen once. Germline CDR1 reads SGDLS; CDR2 reads YYNGEE. The J segment lost 9 bases and the V segment lost 4 bases, leaving 13 bases of the junction unmatched. CDR3 size: 15 residues. The receptor was derived from an adult woman who had mild COVID-19 (a few samples of this study predate the infection). Cell type and time point are not known. Sequencing input: PBMCs or a T cell subset sorted from them (not recorded which). The chain combines TRBV9 with TRBJ2-4; 7 nucleotides agree with TRBD2. The CDR3, as DNA: TGTGCCAGCAGCAAAATAGGTGCGGGGGAGAGCATTCAGTACTTC. It yields the protein CASSKIGAGESIQYF.